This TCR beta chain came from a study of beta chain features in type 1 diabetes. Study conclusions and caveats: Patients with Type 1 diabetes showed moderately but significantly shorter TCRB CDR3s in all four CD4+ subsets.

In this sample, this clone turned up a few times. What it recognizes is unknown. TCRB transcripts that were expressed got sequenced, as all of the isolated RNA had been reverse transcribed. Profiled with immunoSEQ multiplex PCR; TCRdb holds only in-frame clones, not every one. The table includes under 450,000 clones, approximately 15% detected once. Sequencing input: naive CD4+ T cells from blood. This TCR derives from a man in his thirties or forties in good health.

The CDR3 sequence: CASSVAELGWTGGNYGYTF. The CDR3 nucleotides read TGTGCCAGCAGCGTAGCTGAACTGGGTTGGACAGGAGGAAACTATGGCTACACCTTC. V gene TRBV9 combines with J gene TRBJ1-2; 7 nucleotides agree with TRBD1. The CDR3 extends over 19 amino acids. In germline, CDR1 is SGDLS, CDR2 YYNGEE. Trimming removed 0 bases from V and 2 bases from J; junction bases left unmatched: 16.